This T cell receptor beta chain comes out of a study of blood T cell repertoires in COVID-19. Overall study: Acute and convalescent COVID-19 specimens originated in the United States, Italy and Spain.

The data were produced by immunoSEQ multiplex PCR, yet TCRdb's version contains in-frame clones alone and is incomplete. The top ten clones hold roughly 30% of a sample with 71,000 or so clones, 70% to 85% of them seen once. From germline, CDR1 is LNHDA and CDR2 SQIVND (reference sequence). V shed 1 base and J shed 2 bases, with 10 bases lying between them. CDR3 length equals 15 residues. Material: peripheral blood. This sequence originates from a man between 65 and 85 years old with acute or convalescent COVID-19. This chain uses TRBV19 with TRBJ2-3, with a tentative D call TRBD2 (6 bases). The CDR3 coding sequence is TGTGCCAGTAGTATAGGGGGACTCTACACAGATACGCAGTATTTT. As protein: CASSIGGLYTDTQYF.